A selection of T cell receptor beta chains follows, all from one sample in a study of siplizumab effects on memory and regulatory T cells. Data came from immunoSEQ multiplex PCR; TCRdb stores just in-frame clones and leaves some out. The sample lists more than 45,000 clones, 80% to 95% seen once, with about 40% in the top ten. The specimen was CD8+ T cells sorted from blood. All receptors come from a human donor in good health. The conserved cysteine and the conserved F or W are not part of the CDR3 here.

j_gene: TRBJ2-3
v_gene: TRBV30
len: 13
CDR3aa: AWRNRDWTGDTQY

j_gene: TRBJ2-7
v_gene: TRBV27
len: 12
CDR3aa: ASRTSGSRYEQY

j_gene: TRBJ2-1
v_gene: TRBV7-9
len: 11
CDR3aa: ATPGTRYNEQF

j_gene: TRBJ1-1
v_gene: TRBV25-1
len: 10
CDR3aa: ASSAPDKVVF

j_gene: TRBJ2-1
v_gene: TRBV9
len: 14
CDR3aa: ASSVQAEDAYNEQF

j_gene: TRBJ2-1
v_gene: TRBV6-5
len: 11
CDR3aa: ASSPTSENEQF

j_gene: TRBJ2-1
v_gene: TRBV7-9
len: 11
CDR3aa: ASSLALRNEQF

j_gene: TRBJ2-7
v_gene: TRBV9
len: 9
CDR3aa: ASSVALEQY

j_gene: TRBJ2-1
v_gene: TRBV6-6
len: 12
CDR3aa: ASSSRLAVNEQF

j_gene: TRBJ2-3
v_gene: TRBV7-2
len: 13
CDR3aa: ASSLANPSTDTQY

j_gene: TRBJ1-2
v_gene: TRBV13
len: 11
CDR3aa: ASNHELGYGYT

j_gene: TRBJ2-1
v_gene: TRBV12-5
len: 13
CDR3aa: ASGTAPSSYNEQF

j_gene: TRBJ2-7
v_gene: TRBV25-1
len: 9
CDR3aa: ASSESLEQY

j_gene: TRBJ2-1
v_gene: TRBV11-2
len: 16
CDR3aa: ASSLDSRLAEQYNEQF